This T cell receptor beta chain emerged from a study of T cell responses to AZD1222 COVID-19 vaccine. Broader study findings: Following two doses of AZD1222, Spike-specific TCR breadth and depth rose. Baseline seropositives among AZD1222 recipients totaled only six or seven.

On this clone itself: The antigen is unknown.

Recipients boosted at about 4 weeks or about 12 weeks are pooled. Repertoires were generated with immunoSEQ multiplex PCR, while TCRdb's copy carries only in-frame clones and drops some. Here the sample spans more than 85,000 clones, roughly 89% being singletons. The specimen was peripheral blood, collected 28 days after the second AZD1222 dose. This clonotype originated in an adult who received the AZD1222 COVID-19 vaccine.

The CDR3 DNA reads as TGTGCCAGCAGCTCGGTTAGCGCGTCGACCGGGGAGCTGTTTTTT. Its protein product is CASSSVSASTGELFF. The chain carries TRBV7-2 and TRBJ2-2, with D possibly matching TRBD2 (5 bases). Germline-derived CDR1 and CDR2 are SGHTA and FQGNSA. Between the trimmed V and J ends, which lost 4 bases and 5 bases, there was a span of 14 bases. The CDR3 has 15 residues. The full variable domain, rest sourced from reference TRBV7-2 and TRBJ2-2, is GAGVSQSPSNKVTEKGKDVELRCDPISGHTALYWYRQSLGQGLEFLIYFQGNSAPDKSGLPSDRFSAERTGGSVSTLTIQRTQQEDSAVYLCASSSVSASTGELFFGEGSRLTVL.